This section outlines one TCR beta chain sequence together with its context. Sequencing was performed with immunoSEQ multiplex PCR; in TCRdb, only in-frame clones are kept and a portion is missing. Here the sample spans 40,000 or so clones, 75% to 85% being singletons. The V gene lost 10 bases and the J gene lost 1 base, with 18 bases spanning the gap. From germline, CDR1 is SEHNR and CDR2 FQNEAQ (reference sequence). The CDR3 consists of 15 residues. This sample is drawn from a study of PD-L1 blockade in urothelial cancer. In the study overall: Males with bladder-origin urothelial cancer constituted about 90% of the roughly 30 patients. Analyses used blood from 3 weeks (second dose) and 6 weeks after treatment start.

Regarding time point: pretreatment peripheral blood. The chain couples TRBV7-9 to TRBJ2-3; D is possibly TRBD2 (5 bases). The receptor was isolated from a man between 60 and 75 years old with urothelial cancer. The input for sequencing was PBMCs, taken around atezolizumab (anti-PD-L1) treatment. Here the CDR3 DNA reads TGTGCCACCAGGACGGGGAACGCGGGCACAGATACGCAGTATTTT. It codes for CATRTGNAGTDTQYF.